The sample holds many counts of the clone carrying this T cell receptor (beta chain). The data were taken from a study of T cell repertoires in cytomegalovirus infection. Overall study: Indications of both CMV infection and matching HLA type were provided by public TCR beta signatures.

A single record per CDR3 protein comes from TCRdb applying MiXCR to the reads. Of 200,000 to 300,000 distinct CDR3 sequences listed, 9.1% are singletons. V dropped 3 bases and J dropped 1 base, with 10 bases sitting between them. Germline CDR1 LNHDA, CDR2 SQIVND (reference sequence). CDR3 length equals 14 residues. Material: PBMCs. The chain couples TRBV19 to TRBJ2-7, with a weak D call TRBD1 (5 bases). The clonotype originates from a human donor in good health (CMV status not recorded). Some clones in this sample may be carry-over from other donors' samples. The CDR3 spells CASSIGAASYEQYF. The CDR3 DNA follows: TGTGCCAGTAGTATTGGGGCAGCTTCCTACGAGCAGTACTTC.